The 14 T cell receptor beta chains below were found in one sample sequenced in a study of Graves' ophthalmopathy and Graves' hyperthyroidism. Beta-chain TCR CDR3 regions were amplified from RNA transcripts. The first-round RT-PCR employed HTBI primers together with the Qiagen OneStep RT-PCR kit. A multiplex PCR was then performed as the second round. TCRdb fed the multiplex PCR reads into MiXCR, producing one record per CDR3 protein. Among around 1,000,000 distinct CDR3 sequences listed, about 35% were seen once. Sequences were obtained from peripheral blood or thyroid tissue (not recorded which). The receptor source for this set is an adult man with Graves' hyperthyroidism.

In its sample, this clonotype was seen a few times. The V gene is TRBV10-3, the J gene TRBJ2-3; possibly TRBD1 for D (5 bases). Germline CDR1 is ENHRY and CDR2 is SYGVKD. CDR3 length: 15 amino acids. Trimming stripped 0 bases from V and 1 base from J, with 8 bases between. The CDR3 bases are TGTGCCATCAGTGAGTCGGGGCGTGGCACAGATACGCAGTATTTT. Translating gives CAISESGRGTDTQYF.

This clonotype was seen more than once but under ten times. V gene TRBV18 combines with J gene TRBJ1-1; D gene unclear. Looked up from germline, CDR1 is KGHSH and CDR2 is LQKENI. V was clipped by 3 bases and J by 4 bases, with 15 bases between them. CDR3 size: 15 residues. The CDR3 coding sequence is TGTGCCAGCTCACCCCCCAAAAAATGGGGCACTGAAGCTTTCTTT. Translation: CASSPPKKWGTEAFF.

The table lists this clonotype with a few counts. This chain uses TRBV9 with TRBJ1-4; no definite D call. The CDR3 length is 18 residues. V gave up 0 bases and J gave up 0 bases, with 15 bases separating them. Germline V CDR1 and CDR2: SGDLS, YYNGEE. This chain's CDR3 is CASSVEYHLRATNEKLFF. For the CDR3, the DNA is TGTGCCAGCAGCGTAGAATATCATTTGAGAGCAACTAATGAAAAACTGTTTTTT.

This clonotype was observed many times. V usage is TRBV7-9 and J usage is TRBJ2-7, with TRBD1 identical over 10 bases. Trimming cost V 5 bases and J 6 bases; bases outside gene matches: 7. CDR3 size: 14 residues. CDR1 is SEHNR and CDR2 is FQNEAQ in the germline V gene (reference sequence). The CDR3 is CASSRDRGRGEQYF. In DNA form, the CDR3 reads TGTGCCAGCAGCCGGGACAGGGGACGGGGCGAGCAGTACTTC.

This clonotype was detected ten times or more. The chain uses TRBV20-1 and TRBJ2-7; tentatively, D is TRBD1 (6 bases). Trimming took off 6 bases at V and 3 bases at J, with 9 bases between the two ends. Germline loops: CDR1 DFQATT, CDR2 SNEGSKA (reference sequence). The CDR3 runs 11 residues. The CDR3 DNA follows: TGCAGTGCCCAGACAGGCTACGAGCAGTACTTC. It encodes CSAQTGYEQYF.

The V and J genes are TRBV12-3 or TRBV12-4 and TRBJ1-4; D call uncertain. The CDR3 totals 16 residues. V shed 4 bases and J shed 4 bases, with 16 bases lying between them. CDR3 protein: CASSSGPWRVNEKLFF. The DNA of the CDR3 is TGTGCCAGCAGTTCAGGCCCCTGGCGGGTTAATGAAAAACTGTTTTTT.

The rearrangement joins TRBV24-1 to TRBJ2-1; the D gene is possibly TRBD1 (5 bases). Deletions cut 1 base from V and 2 bases from J, with 14 bases between. The length of the CDR3 is 17 residues. CDR1 KGHDR and CDR2 SFDVKD come from the germline V gene. The chain's CDR3 is CATSDLPYDRTYNEQFF. The CDR3 DNA follows: TGTGCCACCAGTGATTTACCATACGACAGAACCTACAATGAGCAGTTCTTC.

This chain uses TRBV2 with TRBJ2-5, with a possible D match to TRBD1 (5 bases). Germline V gene lookup returns CDR1 SNHLY and CDR2 FYNNEI. Trimming cost V 2 bases and J 8 bases, with 12 bases left between them. This CDR3 region has 13 residues. CDR3 amino acids: CASSEQGPNTQYF. CDR3 nucleotides: TGTGCCAGCAGTGAACAGGGCCCAAATACCCAGTACTTC. The whole variable domain, remainder taken from reference TRBV2 and TRBJ2-5, is EPEVTQTPSHQVTQMGQEVILRCVPISNHLYFYWYRQILGQKVEFLVSFYNNEISEKSEIFDDQFSVERPDGSNFTLKIRSTKLEDSAMYFCASSEQGPNTQYFGPGTRLLVL.

Only a few counts were recorded for this clonotype. This chain links TRBV6-5 with TRBJ2-7, with 8 bases aligning to TRBD2. V trimming: 6 bases; J trimming: 6 bases; junction bases outside the gene matches: 10. The germline CDR1 and CDR2 sequences are MNHEY and SVGAGI. CDR3 length: 14 residues. The CDR3 reads CASSRTSISLEQYF. CDR3 sequence (DNA): TGTGCCAGCAGCCGGACTAGCATATCCCTCGAGCAGTACTTC.

The chain joins TRBV4-3 to TRBJ2-7, with D possibly called TRBD1 or TRBD2 (7 bases each). The CDR3 has 16 residues. The V end lost 0 bases, the J end lost 6 bases, and 18 bases lay between the germline ends. CDR1 and CDR2 (germline): LGHNA, YSLEER. The CDR3 DNA reads as TGCGCCAGCAGCCAAGATGGGGGAGGGGGCACTCGCGAGCAGTACTTC. Its protein is CASSQDGGGGTREQYF.

This clonotype was detected ten times or more. This sequence joins TRBV29-1 and TRBJ2-7; D possibly corresponds to TRBD1 (6 bases). The CDR3 runs to 12 residues. Deletions cut 7 bases from V and 2 bases from J, with 12 bases between. Germline CDR1 and CDR2: SQVTM and ANQGSEA. The CDR3 coding sequence is TGCAGCGCACAACAGGGAACCTACGAGCAGTACTTC. As protein: CSAQQGTYEQYF.

At least ten counts were recorded for this clonotype. The chain uses TRBV5-1 and TRBJ2-7, with 9 bases identical to TRBD1. The CDR3 spans 15 residues. V gave up 5 bases and J gave up 1 base; unmatched junction bases: 7. Germline CDR1 reads SGHRS; CDR2 reads YFSETQ. This chain's CDR3 is CASRPTGTGSYEQYF. The CDR3 coding sequence is TGCGCCAGCAGACCTACCGGGACAGGGTCCTACGAGCAGTACTTC.

A few counts support this clonotype. The germline gene is not matched at one end of the junction; a read error may be the cause. The CDR3 loop is CASSPAGQAYEQYF. For the CDR3, the DNA is TGTGCCAGCAGTCCGGCGGGACAGGCCTACGAGCAGTACTTC. The chain couples TRBV10-3 to TRBJ2-7, with 8 bases that match TRBD1. This CDR3 region has 14 residues. Per germline, CDR1 ENHRY and CDR2 SYGVKD.

Comments on this clonotype: A read error may be the cause here, since a much bigger clone is one base away. V gene TRBV14 combines with J gene TRBJ2-5; the D is unclear. The CDR3 totals 12 residues. V was cut by 2 bases and J by 5 bases, with 6 bases left in between. CDR1 is SGHDN and CDR2 is FVKESK in the germline V gene. Here the CDR3 reads CASSQMLETQYF. CDR3 nucleotide sequence: TGTGCCAGCAGCCAAATGCTCGAGACCCAGTACTTC.